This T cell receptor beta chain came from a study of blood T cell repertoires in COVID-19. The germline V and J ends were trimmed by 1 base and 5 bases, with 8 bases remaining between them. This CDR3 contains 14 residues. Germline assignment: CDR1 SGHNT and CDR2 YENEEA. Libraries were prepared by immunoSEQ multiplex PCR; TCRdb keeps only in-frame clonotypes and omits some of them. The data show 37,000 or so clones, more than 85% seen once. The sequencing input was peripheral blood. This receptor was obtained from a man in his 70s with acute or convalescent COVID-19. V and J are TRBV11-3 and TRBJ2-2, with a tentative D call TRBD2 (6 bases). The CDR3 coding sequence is TGTGCCAGCAGCTTAGTGGGGAGGACCGGGGAGCTGTTTTTT. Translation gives CASSLVGRTGELFF. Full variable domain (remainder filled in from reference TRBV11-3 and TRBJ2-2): EAGVVQSPRYKIIEKKQPVAFWCNPISGHNTLYWYLQNLGQGPELLIRYENEEAVDDSQLPKDRFSAERLKGVDSTLKIQPAELGDSAVYLCASSLVGRTGELFFGEGSRLTVL.